This TCR beta chain was documented in a study of T cells in Graves' hyperthyroidism and ophthalmopathy (dated by TCRdb to the late 2010s). Describing the broader study: Peripheral blood was collected at initial diagnosis, before any treatment. Thyroid tissue and blood T-cell repertoires from more than 5 Graves' hyperthyroidism patients were also compared in the study. The 95 to 100 discovery patients were randomly divided into training and test sets at a 7:3 ratio. Once sampling was done, hyperthyroidism patients were given methimazole at a starting dose of 30 mg daily, whereas ophthalmopathy patients were given high-dose intravenous methylprednisolone. The paper reports TCR Vbeta CDR3 sequencing of fewer than 150 peripheral blood samples: approximately 43 ophthalmopathy, 70 to 85 hyperthyroidism and around 17 progressor patients. Whether ophthalmopathy could be predicted prospectively was tested in an independent validation cohort made up of under 20 hyperthyroidism patients plus 17 patients who later progressed to ophthalmopathy. To identify TCR V-J signatures that set the groups apart, the researchers used a discovery cohort of 100 patients, made up of roughly 40 with Graves' ophthalmopathy and about 59 with stable Graves' hyperthyroidism. Broader findings and caveats from the paper: A model built on a 13 V-J signature distinguished ophthalmopathy from stable hyperthyroidism, reaching over 85% sensitivity and 81.08% specificity in cross-validation and 80%/75% in testing. Blood samples also contained most of the expanded thyroid clonotypes (frequency above 0.001), which suggests that blood repertoires may reflect thyroid immune responses. During validation, the model predicted progression to ophthalmopathy a median of roughly six months ahead of onset, with 70.59% sensitivity and 72% to 80% specificity. Sample size was not statistically predetermined, and blinding of investigators to group allocation was not performed.

Moderately to severely active disease, a Clinical Activity Score of at least 3, a NOSPECS grade of at least 4, and a duration under 3 months were present in ophthalmopathy patients. Exclusion was applied to patients with uncontrolled infections, other autoimmune diseases, pregnancy or lactation. Diagnoses were established on the basis of clinical symptoms, serum thyroxine and TRAb, thyroid ultrasound, and orbital computed tomography. PBMCs were isolated from 7.5 to 10 ml of fresh peripheral blood by Ficoll-Paque density gradient centrifugation. Trizol reagent was used to extract total RNA, and RNA quality was then checked on an Agilent 2100 Bioanalyzer. TCR beta CDR3 regions were amplified from RNA transcripts. The TCR CDR3 was subjected to a first round of RT-PCR using the HTBI primer set and the Qiagen OneStep RT-PCR kit. Libraries were constructed in a second round of multiplex PCR, after which size selection and purification were performed. Sequencing of the libraries was done on an Illumina HiSeq2000 using paired-end 100 bp reads. Regarding the original processing steps: SOAPnuke was used to process the raw data, with reads discarded if the reads contained adapters or uncalled bases, had a mean Phred below 15, or lacked an exact constant-primer or identifier match. High-quality paired reads were merged with COPE v1.2.5, and unique nucleotide sequences were defined as clonotypes. MiTCR v1.1 was used to align clonotypes to the IMGT TRBV, TRBD and TRBJ reference segments. The analysis was restricted to V-J combinations with a frequency above 0.0001, which together covered over 99% of the repertoires. The TCS score was defined as F50 (clonal expansion) divided by E x V (chaos), with BLOSUM62-based TCRdist calculated between CDR3 peptides within each V-J. Welch's t-statistics and random forest reduced fewer than 600 V-J features to around 14, which were used in a naive Bayes classifier (R e1071). TCRdb redid the processing of the public reads, applying fastp at Q25 and MiXCR, and retained in-frame beta chains. Each CDR3 protein appears once, grouped with its most common genes and DNA. TCRdb, not the authors, supplied the V and J calls. The sample table contains more than 500,000 distinct CDR3 sequences; only one count was recorded for roughly a sixth of them. Approximately 30% of the sample lies in the top ten.

Including cysteine and phenylalanine, the CDR3 has 13 amino acids. Solely the CDR3 DNA is kept, with 39 bases framed from the first base. V drops 5 bases and J drops 7 bases, leaving 12 bases in between. CDR1 and CDR2 are read off the germline V gene as SGHAT and FQNNGV. This clonotype came up many times. What antigen it recognizes has not been identified. Per-nucleotide qualities are absent, and no much larger clonotype sits a single base away. The sequence came from a woman aged 25 to 45 with Graves' ophthalmopathy. The rearranged segments are TRBV11-2 and TRBJ2-1, with the D gene not confidently named. The sequenced sample was blood. The CDR3 loop reads CASSPDRMNEQFF. The nucleotides are TGTGCCAGCAGCCCGGACCGAATGAATGAGCAGTTCTTC.